This TCR beta chain emerged from a study of T cells in tuberculosis. Study-level findings and limits: Cases with active tuberculosis were adults, while controls were adolescents.

Adolescents were screened for latent TB by skin test and IGRA. Libraries were prepared by immunoSEQ multiplex PCR; TCRdb keeps only in-frame clonotypes and omits some of them. This sample carries around 35,000 clones, over 90% of them seen once, and the ten largest clones take more than 6.5%. A remark on this clone: Antigen: not known.

Trimming shortened V by 6 bases and J by 7 bases, and 16 bases separated the two germline ends. Germline CDR1 reads MNHNY; CDR2 reads SVGAGI (reference sequence). CDR3 length: 14 residues. Sequencing input: PBMCs. This rearrangement joins TRBV6-6 to TRBJ2-1, with a weak D call TRBD1 (8 bases). This receptor was obtained from a donor aged 10-29 years with latent tuberculosis or without tuberculosis infection. CDR3 DNA: TGTGCCAGCAGCTCAGGACAGGGAGGGAATGAGCAGTTCTTC. It codes for CASSSGQGGNEQFF.